Listed here are 20 T cell receptor beta chains from one sample, sequenced in a study of shared clonotypes between healthy human individuals. Produced via immunoSEQ multiplex PCR; TCRdb's table is partial and in-frame only. Among 2 million or so clones listed, about 95% were seen once. CD45RO-negative CD8 cells positively selected for CCR7 made up the naive population, which excluded terminally differentiated effector memory CD45RA+ cells. The sequenced sample was naive CD8+ T cells sorted from blood. These receptors originate from a man aged 18-30 years in good health.

V usage is TRBV29-1 and J usage is TRBJ1-1; D gene unclear. Germline V gene data show CDR1 as SQVTM and CDR2 as ANQGSEA. CDR3 size: 11 residues. With 3 bases removed from V and 1 base from J, the gap between germline ends came to 3 bases. CDR3 loop: CSVDTNTEAFF. CDR3 DNA sequence: TGCAGCGTTGATACGAACACTGAAGCTTTCTTT.

A single count supports this clone. The sample has other DNA sequences that encode this CDR3 too. The genes are TRBV27 and TRBJ2-7; 9 bases agree with TRBD1. The CDR3 consists of 13 residues. V lost 4 bases to trimming and J lost 6 bases; unmatched junction nucleotides: 4. The germline V gene has CDR1 MNHEY and CDR2 SMNVEV (reference sequence). CDR3 amino acids: CASSSGTGSEQYF. DNA for the CDR3: TGTGCCAGCAGTTCAGGGACAGGGAGCGAGCAGTACTTC.

The rearrangement uses TRBV5-6 and TRBJ1-5; tentatively, D is TRBD1 (5 bases). Deletions cut 3 bases from V and 4 bases from J, with 14 bases between. The CDR3 runs to 15 residues. Germline V gene sequence: CDR1 SGHDT, CDR2 YYEEEE. The CDR3 loop reads CASSSGTVSNQPQHF. DNA for the CDR3: TGTGCCAGCAGCTCGGGGACTGTTTCAAATCAGCCCCAGCATTTT. Supplemented by reference TRBV5-6 and TRBJ1-5, the full variable domain reads DAGVTQSPTHLIKTRGQQVTLRCSPKSGHDTVSWYQQALGQGPQFIFQYYEEEERQRGNFPDRFSGHQFPNYSSELNVNALLLGDSALYLCASSSGTVSNQPQHFGDGTRLSIL.

The V gene is TRBV7-9, the J gene TRBJ2-1; 7 bases map to TRBD1. V lost 5 bases, J lost 5 bases, and 9 bases stayed unmatched. Germline CDR1 is SEHNR and CDR2 is FQNEAQ (reference sequence). The CDR3 loop spans 15 amino acids. For the CDR3, the DNA is TGTGCCAGCAGCGTCCGGGACAGTCTTAACAATGAGCAGTTCTTC. Its translation: CASSVRDSLNNEQFF.

The rearrangement joins TRBV27 to TRBJ2-7, with D tentatively TRBD2 (6 bases). The germline V gene has CDR1 MNHEY and CDR2 SMNVEV (reference sequence). V was trimmed by 3 bases and J by 3 bases, leaving 21 bases between them. The length of the CDR3 is 17 residues. DNA for the CDR3: TGTGCCAGCAGTTTTTTTAGCGGTCCCACCCTACACTACGAGCAGTACTTC. Residues: CASSFFSGPTLHYEQYF.

The chain has TRBV7-8 and TRBJ1-5; a possible D gene is TRBD1 (6 bases). V was pared by 4 bases and J by 6 bases, with 10 bases between. This CDR3 is built from 13 residues. The germline CDR1 and CDR2 sequences are SGHVS and FQNEAQ. In nucleotides, the CDR3 is TGTGCCAGCAGCTCTCAGGGGATTCAGCCCCAGCATTTT. It encodes CASSSQGIQPQHF. Complete variable domain (other parts from reference TRBV7-8 and TRBJ1-5): GAGVSQSPRYKVAKRGQDVALRCDPISGHVSLFWYQQALGQGPEFLTYFQNEAQLDKSGLPSDRFFAERPEGSVSTLKIQRTQQEDSAVYLCASSSQGIQPQHFGDGTRLSIL.

About this clone: Other DNA variants within this sample encode the same CDR3. The rearrangement uses TRBV7-9 and TRBJ1-1; D perhaps matches TRBD1 (5 bases). The germline V gene has CDR1 SEHNR and CDR2 FQNEAQ (reference sequence). The ends were cut back, 1 base at V and 8 bases at J, with 8 bases in the middle. CDR3 length: 12 residues. CDR3 nucleotides: TGTGCCAGCAGCTTAGGCCAGGGAGAAGCTTTCTTT. Its protein is CASSLGQGEAFF.

V and J are TRBV4-1 and TRBJ2-3; 10 nucleotides align to TRBD2. V trimming: 6 bases; J trimming: 1 base; junction bases outside the gene matches: 13. Per the germline V gene, CDR1 is MGHRA and CDR2 is YSYEKL. The CDR3 loop spans 18 amino acids. The CDR3 bases are TGCGCCAGCAGACATACTTTTCTTCTAGCGGGGGGCACAGATACGCAGTATTTT. Protein sequence: CASRHTFLLAGGTDTQYF.

This chain links TRBV19 with TRBJ1-4; a possible D gene is TRBD1 (6 bases). CDR3 size: 17 residues. Looked up from germline, CDR1 is LNHDA and CDR2 is SQIVND (reference sequence). V shed 5 bases and J shed 0 bases, with 16 bases lying between them. The CDR3 sequence: CASSPFTGIPTNEKLFF. The CDR3 nucleotides read TGTGCCAGTAGTCCCTTTACAGGGATCCCAACTAATGAAAAACTGTTTTTT.

The V and J genes are TRBV4-3 and TRBJ1-1, with 8 bases fitting TRBD1. With V trimmed by 1 base and J by 5 bases, 6 bases remained unmatched. This CDR3 is 15 amino acids long. CDR1 is LGHNA and CDR2 is YSLEER in the germline V gene. The CDR3: CASSQGTGLGTEAFF. CDR3 bases: TGCGCCAGCAGCCAAGGGACAGGGTTGGGGACTGAAGCTTTCTTT.

The chain couples TRBV2 to TRBJ2-1; 12 bases map to TRBD2. Germline V lookup: CDR1 SNHLY, CDR2 FYNNEI. CDR3 length: 14 residues. Germline trimming cut 7 bases from V and 10 bases from J; bases unmatched to any gene: 8. CDR3 residues: CASILGLAGYEQFF. DNA of the CDR3: TGTGCCAGCATCCTGGGACTAGCGGGCTACGAGCAGTTCTTC.

The CDR3 loop is CASSPGLNTEAFF. The CDR3 DNA reads as TGCGCCAGCAGTCCCGGGTTGAACACTGAAGCTTTCTTT. The chain recombines TRBV10-1 with TRBJ1-1; the D is unclear. This CDR3 is built from 13 residues. The V and J ends lost 5 bases and 0 bases respectively, with 7 bases between them. Germline V gene sequence: CDR1 WNHNN, CDR2 SYGVQD (reference sequence).

To note about this clone: This sample includes further DNA sequences coding for the same CDR3. The chain joins TRBV4-3 to TRBJ2-7, with D possibly matching TRBD1 (6 bases). Trimming shortened V by 4 bases and J by 0 bases, and 13 bases separated the two germline ends. Germline-derived CDR1 and CDR2 are LGHNA and YSLEER. The CDR3 covers 15 residues. The CDR3 loop reads CASSPYRGSSYEQYF. For the CDR3, the DNA is TGCGCCAGCAGCCCCTATAGGGGGAGCTCCTACGAGCAGTACTTC.

The chain uses TRBV6-7 and TRBJ1-5; no clear D gene. TRBV6-7 is marked as an open reading frame, function uncertain. The CDR3 is 14 residues long. V was trimmed by 7 bases and J by 5 bases, leaving 15 bases between them. CDR3 sequence: CASIPREADQPQHF. DNA of the CDR3: TGTGCCAGCATTCCCCGCGAGGCCGATCAGCCCCAGCATTTT.

V is TRBV7-9 and J is TRBJ2-5; D remains unclear. The length of the CDR3 is 16 residues. V was pared by 1 base and J by 4 bases, with 16 bases between. CDR1 and CDR2 (germline): SEHNR, FQNEAQ (reference sequence). Written as DNA, the CDR3 is TGTGCCAGCAGCTTAGATGGCTGGGATCAAGGAGAGACCCAGTACTTC. Residues: CASSLDGWDQGETQYF.

J is TRBJ2-1 and V is TRBV29-1; 10 bases align to TRBD2. Germline V gene lookup returns CDR1 SQVTM and CDR2 ANQGSEA. V shed 4 bases and J 5 bases; nucleotides not matched to a gene: 5. The CDR3 contains 14 residues. The CDR3 DNA reads as TGCAGCGTTGTAGGACTAGCGGATAACAATGAGCAGTTCTTC. It yields the protein CSVVGLADNNEQFF.

The rearrangement joins TRBV7-9 to TRBJ1-2; D unresolved. V lost 1 base and J 6 bases, leaving 15 bases between the germline ends. CDR1 is SEHNR and CDR2 is FQNEAQ in the germline V gene (reference sequence). The length of the CDR3 is 15 residues. The CDR3 loop is CASSLGGMGRNGYTF. The DNA of the CDR3 is TGTGCCAGCAGCTTAGGGGGAATGGGTAGGAATGGCTACACCTTC.

The chain recombines TRBV27 with TRBJ2-3, with D unclear. This CDR3 has 16 amino acids. In germline, CDR1 is MNHEY, CDR2 SMNVEV (reference sequence). V was pared by 1 base and J by 0 bases, with 11 bases between. The CDR3 spells CASSLFGALSTDTQYF. The CDR3 bases are TGTGCCAGCAGTTTATTCGGAGCCCTAAGCACAGATACGCAGTATTTT.

The rearrangement joins TRBV27 to TRBJ2-3, with no clear D. Per germline, CDR1 MNHEY and CDR2 SMNVEV (reference sequence). V was pared by 2 bases and J by 6 bases, with 12 bases between. The CDR3 runs to 14 residues. CDR3 sequence: CASSLLGSLDTQYF. The CDR3 DNA reads TGTGCCAGCAGTTTACTCGGATCGCTGGATACGCAGTATTTT.

Concerning this clone: Other DNA sequences within the sample encode an identical CDR3. The rearrangement joins TRBV28 to TRBJ1-2; TRBD1 might be the D (6 bases). With 3 bases removed from V and 4 bases from J, the gap between germline ends came to 12 bases. The germline CDR1 and CDR2 sequences are MDHEN and SYDVKM. The CDR3 loop spans 14 amino acids. In DNA, the CDR3 is TGTGCCAGCAGTTTGACAGGAGGATCCTATGGCTACACCTTC. Translation: CASSLTGGSYGYTF.